The clone carrying this TCR beta chain has a handful of counts. The antigen is undetermined. The sample is drawn from a study of T-cell memory formation after mild COVID-19. At the level of the study: The TCR clusters were mostly specific to one donor.

Germline assignment: CDR1 SGHVS and CDR2 FNYEAQ. This CDR3 has 14 residues. The V and J ends lost 5 bases and 6 bases, in that order; junction bases with no gene match: 9. Sample barcodes and UMIs were carried by the TCR alpha and TCR beta cDNA libraries that 5'RACE generated with constant-segment primers. One entry per CDR3 protein results from TCRdb running MiXCR on the 5' RACE reads. In the table there are 270,000 or so distinct CDR3 sequences, 15% to 20% of which are singletons. Study-wide points: Some clones that responded turned up in pre-infection memory, which suggests that cross-reactive memory joined in. Clones that shrank (day 15 to 85) were balanced CD4/CD8, whereas later expanders leaned CD4+.

The rearrangement uses TRBV7-6 and TRBJ2-7, with 8 nucleotides matching TRBD1. The receptor was isolated from a man between 18 and 35 years old who had mild COVID-19 (a few samples of this study predate the infection). Cell type and time point are not known. Sequences were obtained from PBMCs or a T cell subset sorted from them (not recorded which). For the CDR3, the DNA is TGTGCCAGCAGCCACGCAGGGGGCGCGGGCGAGCAGTACTTC. Translation gives CASSHAGGAGEQYF.